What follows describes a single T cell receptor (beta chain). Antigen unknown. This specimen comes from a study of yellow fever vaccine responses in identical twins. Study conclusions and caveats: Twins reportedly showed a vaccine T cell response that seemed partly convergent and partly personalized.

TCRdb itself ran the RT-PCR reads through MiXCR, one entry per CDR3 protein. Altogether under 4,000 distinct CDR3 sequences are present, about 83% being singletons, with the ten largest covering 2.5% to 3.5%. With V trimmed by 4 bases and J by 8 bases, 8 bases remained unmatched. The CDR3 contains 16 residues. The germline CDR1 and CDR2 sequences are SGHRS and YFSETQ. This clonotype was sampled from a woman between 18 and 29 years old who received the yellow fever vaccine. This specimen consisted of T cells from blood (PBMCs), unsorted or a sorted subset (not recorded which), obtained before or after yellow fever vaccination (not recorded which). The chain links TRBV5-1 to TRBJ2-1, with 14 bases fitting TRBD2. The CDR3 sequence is CASSRGTSGSLDEQFF. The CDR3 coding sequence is TGCGCCAGCAGCCGCGGGACTAGCGGGAGCCTGGATGAGCAGTTCTTC.